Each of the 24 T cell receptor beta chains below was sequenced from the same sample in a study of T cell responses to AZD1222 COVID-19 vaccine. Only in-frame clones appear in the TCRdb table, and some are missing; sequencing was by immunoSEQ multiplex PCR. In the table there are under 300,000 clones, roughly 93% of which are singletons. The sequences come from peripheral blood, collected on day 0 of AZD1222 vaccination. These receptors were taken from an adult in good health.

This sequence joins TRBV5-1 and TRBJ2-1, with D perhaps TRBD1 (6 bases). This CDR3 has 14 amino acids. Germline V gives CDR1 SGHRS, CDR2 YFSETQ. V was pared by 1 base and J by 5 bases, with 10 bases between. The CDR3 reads CASSLRQGHNEQFF. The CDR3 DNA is TGCGCCAGCAGCTTGCGGCAGGGGCACAATGAGCAGTTCTTC.

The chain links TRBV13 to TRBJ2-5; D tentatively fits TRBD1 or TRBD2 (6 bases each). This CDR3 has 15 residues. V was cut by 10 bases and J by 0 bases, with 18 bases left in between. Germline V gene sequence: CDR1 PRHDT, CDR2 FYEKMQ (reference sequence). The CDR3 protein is CATRWGAAHQETQYF. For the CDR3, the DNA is TGTGCCACCCGGTGGGGGGCGGCTCACCAAGAGACCCAGTACTTC. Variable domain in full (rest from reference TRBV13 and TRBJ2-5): AAGVIQSPRHLIKEKRETATLKCYPIPRHDTVYWYQQGPGQDPQFLISFYEKMQSDKGSIPDRFSAQQFSDYHSELNMSSLELGDSALYFCATRWGAAHQETQYFGPGTRLLVL.

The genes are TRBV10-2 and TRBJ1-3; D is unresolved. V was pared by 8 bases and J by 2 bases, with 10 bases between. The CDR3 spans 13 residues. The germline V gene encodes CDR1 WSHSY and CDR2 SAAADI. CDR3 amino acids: CASHAGTGNTIYF. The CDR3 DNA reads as TGCGCCAGCCATGCCGGGACTGGAAACACCATATATTTT.

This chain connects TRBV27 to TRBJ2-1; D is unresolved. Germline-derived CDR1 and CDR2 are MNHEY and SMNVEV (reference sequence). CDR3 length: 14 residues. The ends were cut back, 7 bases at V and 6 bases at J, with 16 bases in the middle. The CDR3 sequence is CASNSLGRSNEQFF. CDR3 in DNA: TGTGCCAGCAATTCTCTAGGAAGGTCCAATGAGCAGTTCTTC.

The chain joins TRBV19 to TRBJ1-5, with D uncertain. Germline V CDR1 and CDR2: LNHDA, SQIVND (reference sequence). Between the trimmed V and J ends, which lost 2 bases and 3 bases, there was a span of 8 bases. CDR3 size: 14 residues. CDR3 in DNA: TGTGCCAGTAGTATATACGGCCTCAATCAGCCCCAGCATTTT. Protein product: CASSIYGLNQPQHF.

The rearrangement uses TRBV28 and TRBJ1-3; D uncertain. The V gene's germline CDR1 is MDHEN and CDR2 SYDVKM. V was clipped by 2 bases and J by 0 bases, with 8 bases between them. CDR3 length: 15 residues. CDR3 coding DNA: TGTGCCAGCAGTTTAGGCAGCTTCTCTGGAAACACCATATATTTT. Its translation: CASSLGSFSGNTIYF.

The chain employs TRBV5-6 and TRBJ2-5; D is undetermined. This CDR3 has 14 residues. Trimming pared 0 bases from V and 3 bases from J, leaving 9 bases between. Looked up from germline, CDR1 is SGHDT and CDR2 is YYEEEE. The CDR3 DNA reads TGTGCCAGCAGCTTGGGGGCGCAGGAAGAGACCCAGTACTTC. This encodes CASSLGAQEETQYF.

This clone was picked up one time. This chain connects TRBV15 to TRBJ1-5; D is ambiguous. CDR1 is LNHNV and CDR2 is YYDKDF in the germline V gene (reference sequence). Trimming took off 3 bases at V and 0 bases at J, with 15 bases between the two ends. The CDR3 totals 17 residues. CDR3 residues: CATSRGRETISNQPQHF. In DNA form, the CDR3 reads TGTGCCACCAGCAGGGGTAGGGAGACAATTAGCAATCAGCCCCAGCATTTT.

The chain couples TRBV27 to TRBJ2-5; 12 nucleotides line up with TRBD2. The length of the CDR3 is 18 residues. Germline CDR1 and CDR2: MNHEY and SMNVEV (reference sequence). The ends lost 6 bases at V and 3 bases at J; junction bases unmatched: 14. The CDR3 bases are TGTGCCAGCAGCCGAGTTAGGAGACTAGCGGGAGCGAAAGAGACCCAGTACTTC. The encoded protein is CASSRVRRLAGAKETQYF.

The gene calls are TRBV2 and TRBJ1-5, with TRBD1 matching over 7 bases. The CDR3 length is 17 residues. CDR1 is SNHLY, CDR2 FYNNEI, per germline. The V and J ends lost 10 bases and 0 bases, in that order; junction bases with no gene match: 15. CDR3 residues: CATQRGDSGYSNQPQHF. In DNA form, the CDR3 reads TGTGCCACCCAAAGAGGGGACAGTGGCTATAGCAATCAGCCCCAGCATTTT.

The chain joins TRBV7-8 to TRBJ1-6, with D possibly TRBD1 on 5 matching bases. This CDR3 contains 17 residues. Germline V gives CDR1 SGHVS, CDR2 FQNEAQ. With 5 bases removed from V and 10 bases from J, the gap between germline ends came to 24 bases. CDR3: CASSKRRQPVTRSPLHF. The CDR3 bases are TGTGCCAGCAGCAAAAGAAGACAGCCGGTCACTCGGTCACCCCTCCACTTT.

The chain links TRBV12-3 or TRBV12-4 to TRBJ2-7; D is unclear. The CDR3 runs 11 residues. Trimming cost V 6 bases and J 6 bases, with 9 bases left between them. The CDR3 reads CASRLGREQYF. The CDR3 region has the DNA TGTGCCAGCAGACTGGGCCGCGAGCAGTACTTC.

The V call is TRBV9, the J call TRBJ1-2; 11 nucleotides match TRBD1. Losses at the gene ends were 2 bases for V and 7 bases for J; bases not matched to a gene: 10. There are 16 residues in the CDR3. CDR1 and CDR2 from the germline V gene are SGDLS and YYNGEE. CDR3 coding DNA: TGTGCCAGCAGCGTCGGGACAGGGGGATTACCGAGTGGCTACACCTTC. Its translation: CASSVGTGGLPSGYTF. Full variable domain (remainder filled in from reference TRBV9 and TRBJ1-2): DSGVTQTPKHLITATGQRVTLRCSPRSGDLSVYWYQQSLDQGLQFLIQYYNGEERAKGNILERFSAQQFPDLHSELNLSSLELGDSALYFCASSVGTGGLPSGYTFGSGTRLTVV.

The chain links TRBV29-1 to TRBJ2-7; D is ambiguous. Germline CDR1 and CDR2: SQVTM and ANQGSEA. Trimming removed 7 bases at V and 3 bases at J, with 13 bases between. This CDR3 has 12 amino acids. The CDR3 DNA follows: TGCAGCGCCTACAGCGATTACTACGAGCAGTACTTC. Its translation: CSAYSDYYEQYF.

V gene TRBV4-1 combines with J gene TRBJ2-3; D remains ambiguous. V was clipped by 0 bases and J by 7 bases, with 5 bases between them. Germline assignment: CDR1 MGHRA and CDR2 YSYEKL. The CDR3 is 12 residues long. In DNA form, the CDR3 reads TGCGCCAGCAGCCAAGACCCCTATACGCAGTATTTT. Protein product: CASSQDPYTQYF.

The CDR3 DNA follows: TGTGCCAGCAGCTTAGATCGGTGGGTTAGGGGAGAGCAGTACTTC. It codes for CASSLDRWVRGEQYF. The chain employs TRBV11-2 and TRBJ2-7; possibly TRBD1 for D (5 bases). CDR3 length equals 15 residues. CDR1 is SGHAT and CDR2 is FQNNGV in the germline V gene. Trimming left V 0 bases short and J 7 bases short, with 16 bases between.

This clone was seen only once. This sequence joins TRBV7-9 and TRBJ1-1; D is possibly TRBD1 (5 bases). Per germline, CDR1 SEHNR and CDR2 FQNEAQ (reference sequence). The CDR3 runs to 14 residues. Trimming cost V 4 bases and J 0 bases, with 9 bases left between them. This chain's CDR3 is CASSSGPLNTEAFF. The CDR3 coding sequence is TGTGCCAGCAGCTCGGGACCTTTGAACACTGAAGCTTTCTTT.

CDR3 sequence (DNA): TGTGCCAGCAGCGTAGAAACAAGTGGGCTCTACAATGAGCAGTTCTTC. This encodes CASSVETSGLYNEQFF. The chain has TRBV9 and TRBJ2-1; D not resolved. CDR1 and CDR2 (germline): SGDLS, YYNGEE. Trimming left V 0 bases short and J 3 bases short, with 13 bases between. The CDR3 runs to 16 residues.

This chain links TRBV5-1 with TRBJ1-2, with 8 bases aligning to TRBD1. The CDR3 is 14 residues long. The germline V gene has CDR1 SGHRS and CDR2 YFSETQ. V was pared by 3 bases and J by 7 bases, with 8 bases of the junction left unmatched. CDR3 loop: CASSSQGQGGGYTF. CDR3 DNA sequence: TGCGCCAGCAGCTCCCAAGGACAGGGCGGTGGCTACACCTTC.

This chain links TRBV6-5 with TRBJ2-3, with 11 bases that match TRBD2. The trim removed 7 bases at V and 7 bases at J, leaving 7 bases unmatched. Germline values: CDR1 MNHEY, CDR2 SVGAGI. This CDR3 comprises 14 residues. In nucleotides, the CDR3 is TGTGCCAGCACCCATAGCGGGGGGGCGTATACGCAGTATTTT. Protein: CASTHSGGAYTQYF.

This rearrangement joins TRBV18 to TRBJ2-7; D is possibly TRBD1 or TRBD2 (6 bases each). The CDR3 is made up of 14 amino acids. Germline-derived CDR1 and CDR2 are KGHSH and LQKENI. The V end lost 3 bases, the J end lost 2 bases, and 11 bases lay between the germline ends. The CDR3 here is CASSPEGGPYEQYF. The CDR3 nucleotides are TGTGCCAGCTCACCGGAGGGGGGTCCCTACGAGCAGTACTTC. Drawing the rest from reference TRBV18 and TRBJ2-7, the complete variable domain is NAGVMQNPRHLVRRRGQEARLRCSPMKGHSHVYWYRQLPEEGLKFMVYLQKENIIDESGMPKERFSAEFPKEGPSILRIQQVVRGDSAAYFCASSPEGGPYEQYFGPGTRLTVT.

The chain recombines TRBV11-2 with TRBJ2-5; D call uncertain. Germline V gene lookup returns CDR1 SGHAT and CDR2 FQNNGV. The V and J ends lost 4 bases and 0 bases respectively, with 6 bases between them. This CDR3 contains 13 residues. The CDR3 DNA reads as TGTGCCAGCAGCTCTCAGTACCAAGAGACCCAGTACTTC. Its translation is CASSSQYQETQYF.

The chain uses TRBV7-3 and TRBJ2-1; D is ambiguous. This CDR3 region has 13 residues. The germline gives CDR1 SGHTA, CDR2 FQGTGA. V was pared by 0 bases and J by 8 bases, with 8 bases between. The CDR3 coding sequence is TGTGCCAGCAGCTTAACTTATCAGGATGAGCAGTTCTTC. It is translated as CASSLTYQDEQFF.

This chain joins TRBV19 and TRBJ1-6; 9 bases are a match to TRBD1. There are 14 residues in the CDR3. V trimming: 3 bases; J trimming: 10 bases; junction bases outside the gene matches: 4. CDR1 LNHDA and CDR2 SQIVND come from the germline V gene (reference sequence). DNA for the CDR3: TGTGCCAGTAGTATCCCGGGACAGGGCTCACCCCTCCACTTT. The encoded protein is CASSIPGQGSPLHF.